This TCR beta chain was recorded in a study of control samples from healthy donors and cancer patients. Germline loops: CDR1 SGHNT, CDR2 YYREEE (reference sequence). V shed 4 bases and J shed 0 bases, with 6 bases lying between them. This CDR3 spans 13 amino acids. Generated by immunoSEQ multiplex PCR, the TCRdb table keeps only in-frame clones and is missing some. The data show roughly 130,000 clones, about nine tenths seen once. The receptor's source is a man aged 18 to 29 in good health. This chain connects TRBV5-4 to TRBJ2-3; no clear D gene. Sequences were obtained from blood. In DNA form, the CDR3 reads TGTGCCAGCAGCCAATCTAGCACAGATACGCAGTATTTT. It specifies CASSQSSTDTQYF.